This TCR beta chain was identified during a study of identical twins. Notes on the study in general: In beta out-of-frame sequences, the excess sharing between twins was weaker. Cross-sectional statistical analysis was relied on for the conclusions, without the same donors being followed.

This clonotype has only a few counts. What it binds is unknown. From the 5' RACE reads, TCRdb called clonotypes with MiXCR, one entry per CDR3 protein. Of about 660,000 distinct CDR3 sequences listed, under 9% are singletons. The CDR3 covers 15 residues. Trimming removed 5 bases from V and 0 bases from J, with 11 bases in between. Germline CDR1 is MDHEN and CDR2 is SYDVKM. The same data also went into a second study, on yellow fever vaccine responses in identical twins.

The rearrangement joins TRBV28 to TRBJ1-5; D call uncertain. The sample consisted of PBMCs. The sequence was obtained from a woman aged 18-35 years in good health. The CDR3 region is CASSPLEGSNQPQHF. CDR3 bases: TGTGCCAGCAGTCCCCTAGAAGGTAGCAATCAGCCCCAGCATTTT. Using reference TRBV28 and TRBJ1-5 for the parts outside the CDR3, the full variable domain is DVKVTQSSRYLVKRTGEKVFLECVQDMDHENMFWYRQDPGLGLRLIYFSYDVKMKEKGDIPEGYSVSREKKERFSLILESASTNQTSMYLCASSPLEGSNQPQHFGDGTRLSIL.